The rows below give T cell receptor beta chains drawn from one sample of a study of shared clonotypes between healthy human individuals. Profiling relied on immunoSEQ multiplex PCR, and the TCRdb table lists in-frame clones only, not all of them. The profile shows under 2.5 million clones, under 95% of them singletons. The specimen was naive CD4+ T cells from PBMCs. The source is a man aged 18-30 years in good health. Some clones in this sample may be carry-over from other donors' samples. CDR3s include the opening cysteine and the closing phenylalanine or tryptophan. Fields, in order: V gene, D gene, J gene, clone size, CDR3 DNA, CDR3 protein. A D gene is named only where the DNA matches it firmly. Expanded clones get a size class; other rows say once, few or many, or leave the size out.

TRBV6-1,.,TRBJ2-5,.,TGTGCCAGCAGTGTCAAGGGCTGGGGGACCCAGTACTTC,CASSVKGWGTQYF
TRBV5-1,.,TRBJ2-7,.,TGCGCCAGCAGCTTGGCCTGGACCCCCCGCGAGCAGTACTTC,CASSLAWTPREQYF
TRBV5-1,TRBD2,TRBJ2-1,.,TGCGCCAGCAGCTTGGCAGCTAGCGGGGCTCAAGGCAATGAGCAGTTCTTC,CASSLAASGAQGNEQFF
TRBV11-2,.,TRBJ1-2,.,TGTGCCAGCAGCTGGGGGGGTGACGGCTACACCTTC,CASSWGGDGYTF
TRBV28,TRBD1,TRBJ2-7,.,TGTGCCAGCAGTTTTGCCGGGACAGCCATCTCCTACGAGCAGTACTTC,CASSFAGTAISYEQYF
TRBV19,TRBD1,TRBJ1-2,.,TGTGCCAGTAGTCTCACAGGGGAAGGAGGCTATGGCTACACCTTC,CASSLTGEGGYGYTF
TRBV28,TRBD2,TRBJ2-7,.,TGTGCCAGCCGCGAATGGCCTAGCGGGAGTTTGAGGTACGAGCAGTACTTC,CASREWPSGSLRYEQYF
TRBV5-1,TRBD1,TRBJ2-7,.,TGCGCCAGCAGCTTTGGACAGGCCCCCTACGAGCAGTACTTC,CASSFGQAPYEQYF
TRBV11-1,.,TRBJ2-3,.,TGTGCCAGCAGCGCGGAATTGGAGGATACGCAGTATTTT,CASSAELEDTQYF
TRBV5-1,.,TRBJ1-1,.,TGCGCCAGCAGCTTGTGGGGGACACGGAGCACTGAAGCTTTCTTT,CASSLWGTRSTEAFF
TRBV6-5,.,TRBJ1-2,.,TGTGCCAGCAGCTACGTAACTAGGGCCTTTAACTATGGCTACACCTTC,CASSYVTRAFNYGYTF
TRBV5-6,TRBD1,TRBJ1-1,.,TGTGCCAGCAGCCGTCTAGGGACAGGGGGCGAGACTGAAGCTTTCTTT,CASSRLGTGGETEAFF
TRBV5-6,TRBD1,TRBJ2-5,once,TGTGCCAGCAGTCTCTGGGGACAGGGGGTAGGAGAGACCCAGTACTTC,CASSLWGQGVGETQYF
TRBV27,.,TRBJ2-7,.,TGTGCCAGCAGTTCAAGGACCGTTGGAGGGACCTACGAGCAGTACTTC,CASSSRTVGGTYEQYF
TRBV2,.,TRBJ2-7,.,TGTGCCAGCAGCGCAGAAGTGCGGTCTGACGAGCAGTACTTC,CASSAEVRSDEQYF
TRBV2,.,TRBJ1-1,few,TGTGCCAGCAGTGGGGCGGAGAACACTGAAGCTTTCTTT,CASSGAENTEAFF
TRBV6-5,TRBD2,TRBJ2-1,.,TGTGCCAGCAGTTACACTAGCGAAAACTACAATGAGCAGTTCTTC,CASSYTSENYNEQFF
TRBV2,TRBD1,TRBJ1-1,.,TGTGCCAGCAGTTCTCTACAGGGGGCCACTGAAGCTTTCTTT,CASSSLQGATEAFF
TRBV25-1,.,TRBJ1-1,.,TGTGCCAGCAGTGAATCCTTACAAGCTTTCTTT,CASSESLQAFF
TRBV9,.,TRBJ2-7,.,TGTGCCAGCAGCGCCACCCCAGTCCAGGGTTTCCACGAGCAGTACTTC,CASSATPVQGFHEQYF
TRBV29-1,.,TRBJ2-2,.,TGCAGCGTTGGTAGGACGAACACCGGGGAGCTGTTTTTT,CSVGRTNTGELFF
TRBV5-6,.,TRBJ1-2,.,TGTGCCAGCAGCTTCGGTCAGGGGATGAATGGCTACACCTTC,CASSFGQGMNGYTF
TRBV4-3,.,TRBJ1-4,.,TGCGCCAGCAGCCAGGTTCCCGGGGCTACTGCAACTAATGAAAAACTGTTTTTT,CASSQVPGATATNEKLFF
TRBV5-5,.,TRBJ2-7,.,TGTGCCAGCAGCTTGGGGCTCCTGGACTACGAGCAGTACTTC,CASSLGLLDYEQYF
TRBV18,.,TRBJ1-5,.,TGTGCCAGCTCACCGGTGCAGGTATGGCAGCCCCAGCATTTT,CASSPVQVWQPQHF
TRBV6-1,.,TRBJ1-4,once,TGTGCCAGCAAGGCAGGCTTGATTGAAAAACTGTTTTTT,CASKAGLIEKLFF
TRBV21-1,.,TRBJ2-7,.,TGTGCCAGCACCTACTGGCGGACAGAGAATTACGAGCAGTACTTC,CASTYWRTENYEQYF
TRBV7-2,TRBD2,TRBJ2-2,.,TGTGCCAGCGGCAAGCTAGCGGGAGCGAACACCGGGGAGCTGTTTTTT,CASGKLAGANTGELFF
TRBV19,.,TRBJ2-5,.,TGTGCCAGTAGTATAGATCATGGGGCAGCTTTCCAAGAGACCCAGTACTTC,CASSIDHGAAFQETQYF
TRBV5-1,TRBD2,TRBJ2-1,.,TGCGCCAGCAGCCCGGGACTAGCGGGCCTCAATGAGCAGTTCTTC,CASSPGLAGLNEQFF
TRBV5-6,TRBD1,TRBJ1-1,.,TGTGCCAGCAGCTGGATGAGACAGGGGTGGACTGAAGCTTTCTTT,CASSWMRQGWTEAFF
TRBV28,.,TRBJ1-4,.,TGTGCCAGCAGCCCCATCGGCAGCGGTGAAAAACTGTTTTTT,CASSPIGSGEKLFF
TRBV27,.,TRBJ2-7,once,TGTGCCAGCAGTTTATCAACCTATTACGAGCAGTACTTC,CASSLSTYYEQYF
TRBV5-1,TRBD1,TRBJ2-2,.,TGCGCCAGCAGCGCCGCGACAGGGGTTTTCGGGGAGCTGTTTTTT,CASSAATGVFGELFF
TRBV7-2,TRBD1,TRBJ1-2,.,TGTGCCAGCAGCACAGGGGCGCACTATGGCTACACCTTC,CASSTGAHYGYTF